These 29 T cell receptor beta chains share one sample of origin, sequenced in a study of T cell repertoires in cytomegalovirus infection. TCRdb re-derived calls from the reads in MiXCR, one entry per CDR3 protein. The sample has 650,000 to 850,000 distinct CDR3 sequences, 25% to 30% seen once. The antigens for these receptors are not known. This specimen was cultured CD8+ T cells from PBMCs, taken from culture after CMV antigen stimulation. These receptors were obtained from a human donor in good health (CMV status not recorded). Some clones in this sample may be carry-over from other donors' samples.

V usage is TRBV28 and J usage is TRBJ2-2; TRBD2 is a possible D gene (6 bases). Trimming cost V 6 bases and J 0 bases, with 14 bases left between them. CDR1 is MDHEN, CDR2 SYDVKM, per germline. This CDR3 comprises 16 residues. CDR3 sequence (DNA): TGTGCCAGCAGGCCCCGGGAGAATACGAACACCGGGGAGCTGTTTTTT. Translated, it gives CASRPRENTNTGELFF.

In its sample, this clonotype was seen a few times. This sequence joins TRBV4-2 and TRBJ1-2; tentative D call: TRBD1 (6 bases). V lost 0 bases to trimming and J lost 6 bases, with 20 bases between them. The germline V gene encodes CDR1 LGHNA and CDR2 YNFKEQ. The CDR3 totals 17 residues. CDR3 sequence: CASSQEGGAGLRDGYTF. Here the CDR3 DNA reads TGTGCCAGCAGCCAAGAGGGGGGGGCAGGCCTTAGGGATGGCTACACCTTC.

This clonotype appeared a few times. J is TRBJ1-1 and V is TRBV6-5; D call uncertain. There are 12 residues in the CDR3. The ends were cut back, 5 bases at V and 7 bases at J, with 11 bases in the middle. Germline values: CDR1 MNHEY, CDR2 SVGAGI. CDR3 DNA sequence: TGTGCCAGCAGTCCCCCAATAGGTGAAGCTTTCTTT. This sequence encodes CASSPPIGEAFF.

This chain uses TRBV11-2 with TRBJ2-4; 10 positions match TRBD1. Germline V lookup: CDR1 SGHAT, CDR2 FQNNGV. V lost 5 bases to trimming and J lost 0 bases; unmatched junction nucleotides: 10. The CDR3 covers 18 residues. CDR3 amino acids: CASSAPGQGPLAKNIQYF. The CDR3 DNA sequence: TGTGCCAGCAGCGCCCCGGGACAGGGGCCCCTAGCCAAAAACATTCAGTACTTC.

The chain links TRBV7-9 to TRBJ1-1; D is possibly TRBD1 (6 bases). The CDR3 contains 15 residues. V dropped 3 bases and J dropped 7 bases, with 18 bases sitting between them. Looked up from germline, CDR1 is SEHNR and CDR2 is FQNEAQ (reference sequence). DNA of the CDR3: TGTGCCAGCAGCTTGGGGGAGGGGGGGGTAGTTGAAGCTTTCTTT. Translation: CASSLGEGGVVEAFF.

The sample holds a few counts of this clonotype. The chain combines TRBV13 with TRBJ2-1; TRBD2 matches 11 bases. The CDR3 has 16 residues. Per the germline V gene, CDR1 is PRHDT and CDR2 is FYEKMQ (reference sequence). The J segment lost 5 bases and the V segment lost 5 bases, leaving 8 bases of the junction unmatched. The DNA of the CDR3 is TGTGCCAGCAGCACCCCGGGACTAGCGGTCGACAATGAGCAGTTCTTC. Its translation is CASSTPGLAVDNEQFF.

This sequence joins TRBV29-1 and TRBJ1-1; D is ambiguous. From germline, CDR1 is SQVTM and CDR2 ANQGSEA. Trimming took 4 bases from V and 4 from J, leaving 7 bases between them. The CDR3 covers 11 residues. The DNA for the CDR3 is TGCAGCGTTGCTTTGGGCACTGAAGCTTTCTTT. This translates into CSVALGTEAFF.

The table lists this clonotype with a few counts. V and J are TRBV7-6 and TRBJ2-2; D perhaps matches TRBD2 (5 bases). The germline V and J ends were trimmed by 5 bases and 0 bases, with 10 bases remaining between them. This CDR3 contains 15 residues. In germline, CDR1 is SGHVS, CDR2 FNYEAQ. The CDR3 spells CASSIRETNTGELFF. The CDR3 DNA follows: TGTGCCAGCAGCATCCGGGAAACGAACACCGGGGAGCTGTTTTTT.

This clonotype appeared a single time. The chain is built from TRBV19 and TRBJ2-4; D tentatively fits TRBD1 or TRBD2 (5 bases each). Trimming removed 5 bases at V and 7 bases at J, with 12 bases between. This CDR3 is built from 13 residues. The germline V gene encodes CDR1 LNHDA and CDR2 SQIVND (reference sequence). The chain's CDR3 is CASSDGGFNIQYF. CDR3 nucleotides: TGTGCCAGTAGTGATGGGGGTTTTAACATTCAGTACTTC. The variable domain in full, with the rest retrieved from reference TRBV19 and TRBJ2-4, is DGGITQSPKYLFRKEGQNVTLSCEQNLNHDAMYWYRQDPGQGLRLIYYSQIVNDFQKGDIAEGYSVSREKKESFPLTVTSAQKNPTAFYLCASSDGGFNIQYFGAGTRLSVL.

The V gene is TRBV4-1, the J gene TRBJ2-7; possibly TRBD1 for D (5 bases). The V gene lost 0 bases and the J gene lost 8 bases, with 14 bases spanning the gap. Per the germline V gene, CDR1 is MGHRA and CDR2 is YSYEKL. This CDR3 comprises 14 residues. Here the CDR3 reads CASSQEQGVVKQYF. The CDR3 DNA reads as TGCGCCAGCAGCCAAGAGCAGGGCGTCGTAAAGCAGTACTTC.

Comments on this clonotype: At one of its ends the junction is not consistent with the germline gene, which may arise from a read error. The gene calls are TRBV20-1 and TRBJ1-5; possible D gene TRBD1, 5 bases. Germline V gene lookup returns CDR1 DFQATT and CDR2 SNEGSKA (reference sequence). The CDR3 covers 14 residues. The CDR3 region has the DNA TGCAGTGCTAAAAAGCAGGGAGGCAATCAGCCTCAGCATTTT. This translates into CSAKKQGGNQPQHF.

There are many counts of this clonotype. The rearrangement links TRBV7-2 to TRBJ2-7; D is possibly TRBD2 (7 bases). The ends were cut back, 5 bases at V and 6 bases at J, with 14 bases in the middle. This CDR3 spans 13 amino acids. Germline CDR1 SGHTA, CDR2 FQGNSA. CDR3 sequence reads: CASSPGGLLEQYF. The CDR3, as DNA: TGTGCCAGCAGCCCCGGGGGGCTTCTCGAGCAGTACTTC. The whole variable domain, remainder taken from reference TRBV7-2 and TRBJ2-7, is GAGVSQSPSNKVTEKGKDVELRCDPISGHTALYWYRQSLGQGLEFLIYFQGNSAPDKSGLPSDRFSAERTGGSVSTLTIQRTQQEDSAVYLCASSPGGLLEQYFGPGTRLTVT.

This clonotype was counted once. A clone one base away is much larger, so this may be a read error. V gene TRBV7-8 combines with J gene TRBJ1-1; D might be TRBD1 (6 bases). The germline gives CDR1 SGHVS, CDR2 FQNEAQ. With 7 bases removed from V and 6 bases from J, the gap between germline ends came to 18 bases. This CDR3 has 14 amino acids. This chain's CDR3 is CASTTKAGAPEAFF. CDR3 nucleotide sequence: TGTGCCAGCACCACTAAAGCAGGGGCCCCTGAAGCTTTCTTT.

This chain connects TRBV5-1 to TRBJ1-3; possible D gene TRBD1, 6 bases. CDR1 SGHRS and CDR2 YFSETQ come from the germline V gene. V lost 4 bases to trimming and J lost 1 base, with 18 bases between them. The CDR3 runs to 17 residues. This chain's CDR3 is CASSLGTPGTSGNTIYF. The DNA of the CDR3 is TGCGCCAGCAGCCTAGGGACGCCCGGGACATCTGGAAACACCATATATTTT.

This clonotype was seen at least ten times. The V and J genes are TRBV6-5 and TRBJ1-1; no definite D call. Germline loops: CDR1 MNHEY, CDR2 SVGAGI. This CDR3 is 13 amino acids long. The V and J ends lost 0 bases and 6 bases respectively, with 8 bases between them. Here the CDR3 reads CASSYSSFAEAFF. DNA of the CDR3: TGTGCCAGCAGTTACTCGAGTTTCGCTGAAGCTTTCTTT.

The V gene is TRBV10-3, the J gene TRBJ1-2; D might be TRBD1 (6 bases). V lost 0 bases and J lost 4, with 12 bases in between. Germline CDR1 reads ENHRY; CDR2 reads SYGVKD. The CDR3 is 15 amino acids. The CDR3: CAISESRSGVYGYTF. The CDR3 DNA is TGTGCCATCAGTGAGTCGAGGTCAGGGGTCTATGGCTACACCTTC.

The genes are TRBV19 and TRBJ1-5; D ambiguous. The CDR3 has 14 residues. CDR1 and CDR2 from the germline V gene are LNHDA and SQIVND (reference sequence). Trimming took off 3 bases at V and 3 bases at J, with 9 bases between the two ends. CDR3 nucleotide sequence: TGTGCCAGTAGTATTCCAACACCCAATCAGCCCCAGCATTTT. This codes for CASSIPTPNQPQHF.

The CDR3 DNA reads TGTGCCAGCACCCAAGGGAGGGGGCGACGGAACATTCAGTACTTC. It codes for CASTQGRGRRNIQYF. The chain is built from TRBV28 and TRBJ2-4, with D tentatively TRBD1 or TRBD2 (7 bases each). Germline V gene lookup returns CDR1 MDHEN and CDR2 SYDVKM. The V end lost 7 bases, the J end lost 7 bases, and 20 bases lay between the germline ends. The CDR3 runs 15 residues.

In regard to this clonotype: A much larger clone is a single base away; this may be a read error. V and J are TRBV7-6 and TRBJ1-1; D is ambiguous. Trimming removed 1 base from V and 3 bases from J, with 12 bases in between. The CDR3 has 15 amino acids. The germline V gene has CDR1 SGHVS and CDR2 FNYEAQ. CDR3 in DNA: TGTGCCAGCAGCTTAGGGTTCCCCCGTGACACTGAAGCTTTCTTT. Translation gives CASSLGFPRDTEAFF.

In this sample, this clonotype turned up many times. This chain uses TRBV7-8 with TRBJ2-3; 8 bases align to TRBD1. CDR3 size: 16 residues. Germline CDR1 reads SGHVS; CDR2 reads FQNEAQ. V lost 4 bases to trimming and J lost 2 bases; unmatched junction nucleotides: 8. CDR3 region: CASSSRTGKITDTQYF. The CDR3 coding sequence is TGTGCCAGCAGCTCCCGGACAGGGAAAATCACAGATACGCAGTATTTT.

This clonotype was observed at least ten times. The chain carries TRBV7-9 and TRBJ1-1; the D gene is possibly TRBD1 (5 bases). Germline-derived CDR1 and CDR2 are SEHNR and FQNEAQ (reference sequence). V was cut by 3 bases and J by 1 base, with 9 bases left in between. The CDR3 runs 14 residues. CDR3 nucleotides: TGTGCCAGCAGCTTCCAGGGAGCGAACACTGAAGCTTTCTTT. Translation gives CASSFQGANTEAFF.

The genes are TRBV29-1 and TRBJ1-2, with D unclear. The ends were cut back, 3 bases at V and 3 bases at J, with 8 bases in the middle. The CDR3 covers 12 residues. From germline, CDR1 is SQVTM and CDR2 ANQGSEA. The CDR3 spells CSVESDYYGYTF. The CDR3 nucleotides read TGCAGCGTTGAGTCGGATTACTATGGCTACACCTTC. The entire variable domain, with the rest obtained from reference TRBV29-1 and TRBJ1-2, is as follows: SAVISQKPSRDICQRGTSLTIQCQVDSQVTMMFWYRQQPGQSLTLIATANQGSEATYESGFVIDKFPISRPNLTFSTLTVSNMSPEDSSIYLCSVESDYYGYTFGSGTRLTVV.

The table lists this clonotype with a few counts. J is TRBJ2-7 and V is TRBV12-5; D may be TRBD1 (6 bases). CDR3 length equals 16 residues. CDR1 and CDR2 (germline): LGHNT, FRNRAP. Between the trimmed V and J ends, which lost 2 bases and 2 bases, there was a span of 16 bases. CDR3 loop: CASGLPQQGSTYEQYF. CDR3 nucleotides: TGTGCTAGTGGTTTGCCCCAACAGGGATCGACCTACGAGCAGTACTTC.

This clonotype showed up just a few times. The genes are TRBV28 and TRBJ1-1; TRBD1 might be the D (5 bases). Looked up from germline, CDR1 is MDHEN and CDR2 is SYDVKM. This CDR3 comprises 13 residues. With 7 bases removed from V and 4 bases from J, the gap between germline ends came to 13 bases. The CDR3 DNA reads as TGTGCCAGCAATACAGGCTTCCCCACTGAAGCTTTCTTT. The encoded protein is CASNTGFPTEAFF.

The chain employs TRBV6-5 and TRBJ2-5, with D perhaps TRBD1 (6 bases). The germline CDR1 and CDR2 sequences are MNHEY and SVGAGI. The V end was cut by 1 base, the J end by 0 bases, with 9 bases between. The CDR3 covers 15 residues. For the CDR3, the DNA is TGTGCCAGCAGTTACTACCCAGGGGACCAAGAGACCCAGTACTTC. This gives the protein CASSYYPGDQETQYF.

The J gene is TRBJ2-2, the V gene TRBV12-3 or TRBV12-4; TRBD2 matches 11 bases. The CDR3 has 18 residues. J was trimmed by 1 base and V by 6 bases; bases with no gene match: 10. The CDR3 DNA sequence: TGTGCCAGCAGCCTGAGGCTAGCGGGGGGATGGAACACCGGGGAGCTGTTTTTT. Protein product: CASSLRLAGGWNTGELFF.

This clonotype showed up just once. The V and J genes are TRBV29-1 and TRBJ1-1; D gene ambiguous. The CDR3 sequence is 13 residues long. Trimming removed 4 bases at V and 3 bases at J, with 12 bases between. CDR1 and CDR2 from the germline V gene are SQVTM and ANQGSEA. The CDR3, as DNA: TGCAGCGTTGTCGCGGGATTGGACACTGAAGCTTTCTTT. Its protein product is CSVVAGLDTEAFF.

The chain employs TRBV27 and TRBJ2-3, with 8 bases lining up with TRBD1. Germline V lookup: CDR1 MNHEY, CDR2 SMNVEV (reference sequence). The CDR3 totals 14 residues. Trimming cost V 8 bases and J 3 bases; bases outside gene matches: 7. This CDR3 is CASGMGQETDTQYF. CDR3 nucleotides: TGTGCCAGCGGTATGGGACAGGAGACAGATACGCAGTATTTT.

The gene calls are TRBV28 and TRBJ2-2, with a tentative D call TRBD2 (6 bases). From germline, CDR1 is MDHEN and CDR2 SYDVKM. V was pared by 6 bases and J by 4 bases, with 12 bases between. The CDR3 length is 14 residues. The CDR3 spells CASRGLGVTGELFF. The CDR3 DNA sequence: TGTGCCAGCAGGGGACTTGGAGTCACCGGGGAGCTGTTTTTT. The full variable domain, in which reference TRBV28 and TRBJ2-2 provide the parts outside the CDR3, is DVKVTQSSRYLVKRTGEKVFLECVQDMDHENMFWYRQDPGLGLRLIYFSYDVKMKEKGDIPEGYSVSREKKERFSLILESASTNQTSMYLCASRGLGVTGELFFGEGSRLTVL.